This is a list of T cell receptor beta chains from one sample in a study of Graves' ophthalmopathy and Graves' hyperthyroidism. TCRdb re-called the multiplex PCR reads with MiXCR, one entry per CDR3 protein. The table lists 150,000 to 200,000 distinct CDR3 sequences, 30% to 45% of them singletons. The source material was peripheral blood. Source of these receptors: a young man with Graves' ophthalmopathy. CDR3s leave out the opening cysteine and the closing phenylalanine or tryptophan. The order of the fields is J gene, V gene, CDR3 protein.

J gene: TRBJ2-2; V gene: TRBV6-2/TRBV6-3; CDR3 protein: ASRSGIREAGELF
J gene: TRBJ2-7; V gene: TRBV12-3/TRBV12-4; CDR3 protein: ASSWDRSYEQY
J gene: TRBJ1-1; V gene: TRBV12-3/TRBV12-4; CDR3 protein: ASSLTAYEAF
J gene: TRBJ2-7; V gene: TRBV27; CDR3 protein: ASGGLSSYEQY
J gene: TRBJ1-5; V gene: TRBV12-3/TRBV12-4; CDR3 protein: ASSTESNQPQH
J gene: TRBJ2-7; V gene: TRBV6-1; CDR3 protein: ASSEVGGRYDEQY
J gene: TRBJ1-1; V gene: TRBV12-3/TRBV12-4; CDR3 protein: ASSVDRANTEAF
J gene: TRBJ1-1; V gene: TRBV5-1; CDR3 protein: ASSLGANTEAF
J gene: TRBJ1-1; V gene: TRBV6-4; CDR3 protein: ASSYLGQSEAF
J gene: TRBJ2-7; V gene: TRBV12-3/TRBV12-4; CDR3 protein: ASSLWDREGEQY
J gene: TRBJ1-3; V gene: TRBV27; CDR3 protein: ASRTGVGGNTIY
J gene: TRBJ2-5; V gene: TRBV28; CDR3 protein: ASSLLSSGRRETQY
J gene: TRBJ1-1; V gene: TRBV7-3; CDR3 protein: ASSPARGLNTEAF
J gene: TRBJ2-5; V gene: TRBV7-9; CDR3 protein: ASSPLAGVIRETQY
J gene: TRBJ2-2; V gene: TRBV6-2/TRBV6-3; CDR3 protein: ASSSLAGGEAGELF
J gene: TRBJ2-7; V gene: TRBV11-2; CDR3 protein: ASSLKGFPGQGYYEQY
J gene: TRBJ2-7; V gene: TRBV7-6; CDR3 protein: ASSLSVEQY
J gene: TRBJ2-5; V gene: TRBV12-3/TRBV12-4; CDR3 protein: ASSRGRQETQY
J gene: TRBJ2-4; V gene: TRBV12-3/TRBV12-4; CDR3 protein: ASSPPRTGVNIQY
J gene: TRBJ1-1; V gene: TRBV6-1; CDR3 protein: ASSRGGRNTEAF
J gene: TRBJ2-2; V gene: TRBV12-3/TRBV12-4; CDR3 protein: ASSPRTERPGELF
J gene: TRBJ2-7; V gene: TRBV6-5; CDR3 protein: ASSYSQGSYEQY
J gene: TRBJ2-7; V gene: TRBV20-1; CDR3 protein: SAPLMGLAAYEQY
J gene: TRBJ1-6; V gene: TRBV11-2; CDR3 protein: ASSFWQGSSPLH
J gene: TRBJ1-2; V gene: TRBV30; CDR3 protein: AWSEEGVGYT
J gene: TRBJ1-2; V gene: TRBV6-5; CDR3 protein: ASSYSPGQDYGYT
J gene: TRBJ1-2; V gene: TRBV12-5; CDR3 protein: ASGIPPLYYGYT
J gene: TRBJ2-7; V gene: TRBV12-3/TRBV12-4; CDR3 protein: ASSLASSYEQY
J gene: TRBJ1-1; V gene: TRBV6-2/TRBV6-3; CDR3 protein: ASSYTPGDTEAF
J gene: TRBJ1-1; V gene: TRBV27; CDR3 protein: ASSSPQRGTEAF
J gene: TRBJ1-1; V gene: TRBV3-1; CDR3 protein: ASSQDIGGPYPEAF
J gene: TRBJ1-1; V gene: TRBV19; CDR3 protein: ASSMANTEAF
J gene: TRBJ1-1; V gene: TRBV20-1; CDR3 protein: SASDFMTGDTEAF
J gene: TRBJ1-2; V gene: TRBV6-2/TRBV6-3; CDR3 protein: ASSYPRTGHGYT
J gene: TRBJ1-6; V gene: TRBV5-1; CDR3 protein: ASSPSGSPLH
J gene: TRBJ1-5; V gene: TRBV4-2; CDR3 protein: ASSQEFGGNQPQH
J gene: TRBJ2-7; V gene: TRBV7-8; CDR3 protein: ASSLALGGQY
J gene: TRBJ2-7; V gene: TRBV12-3/TRBV12-4; CDR3 protein: ASSLEAGLTYEQY
J gene: TRBJ2-5; V gene: TRBV12-3/TRBV12-4; CDR3 protein: ASSLAGSRGETQY
J gene: TRBJ1-1; V gene: TRBV12-3/TRBV12-4; CDR3 protein: ASSPGEVNTEAF
J gene: TRBJ2-3; V gene: TRBV5-1; CDR3 protein: ASSLGGSPDTQY
J gene: TRBJ2-5; V gene: TRBV15; CDR3 protein: ATSNETQY
J gene: TRBJ1-1; V gene: TRBV12-3/TRBV12-4; CDR3 protein: ASSLGLNTEAF
J gene: TRBJ2-7; V gene: TRBV14; CDR3 protein: ASSPREFEQY
J gene: TRBJ2-5; V gene: TRBV12-3/TRBV12-4; CDR3 protein: ASSRDVQETQY
J gene: TRBJ1-2; V gene: TRBV28; CDR3 protein: ASSEPRDKSYGYT
J gene: TRBJ2-7; V gene: TRBV28; CDR3 protein: AIRDRGSYEQY
J gene: TRBJ2-7; V gene: TRBV19; CDR3 protein: ASSMGGQGLAEQY
J gene: TRBJ1-6; V gene: TRBV2; CDR3 protein: ASRIDRDSFSPLH
J gene: TRBJ1-3; V gene: TRBV28; CDR3 protein: ASSSRVTSSGNTIY
J gene: TRBJ1-2; V gene: TRBV20-1; CDR3 protein: SARTGNYGYT
J gene: TRBJ2-5; V gene: TRBV28; CDR3 protein: ASSRGTSGQETQY
J gene: TRBJ1-6; V gene: TRBV6-1; CDR3 protein: ASSGTENSPLH
J gene: TRBJ2-7; V gene: TRBV6-5; CDR3 protein: ASSYSLDAAYEQY
J gene: TRBJ2-7; V gene: TRBV28; CDR3 protein: ASSSASGFPYEQY
J gene: TRBJ1-1; V gene: TRBV6-1; CDR3 protein: ASSERRAEAF
J gene: TRBJ2-5; V gene: TRBV28; CDR3 protein: ASSRLAGGQETQY
J gene: TRBJ1-2; V gene: TRBV12-3/TRBV12-4; CDR3 protein: ASSLFGRDRELYGYT
J gene: TRBJ2-6; V gene: TRBV10-3; CDR3 protein: AIQEDRPNVLT